These 12 T cell receptor beta chains were sequenced from one sample in a study of PD-1 blockade in classical Hodgkin lymphoma. TCRdb's table, derived via immunoSEQ multiplex PCR, lists solely in-frame clones and lacks some. The repertoire includes around 37,000 clones, 92% of them detected once, and roughly 0.33% sits in the top ten. This sample's time point: cycle 4 day 1 (C4D1), after less than 7 weeks of nivolumab. Each patient experienced a relapse that followed autologous stem cell transplantation, and brentuximab vedotin exposure varied. The study purified CD4+ T cells from thawed PBMCs using magnetic negative selection. The specimen comprised CD4+ T cells from blood, sampled before the fourth cycle of nivolumab. Source of these receptors: a human donor with classical Hodgkin lymphoma.

The chain joins TRBV4-1 to TRBJ2-6; TRBD1 might be the D (6 bases). The germline V gene has CDR1 MGHRA and CDR2 YSYEKL. The CDR3 is 19 amino acids. Deletions cut 2 bases from V and 0 bases from J, with 17 bases between. CDR3 in DNA: TGCGCCAGCAGCCAAATTCTACAGGGCCCAGGCTCTGGGGCCAACGTCCTGACTTTC. Residues: CASSQILQGPGSGANVLTF.

About this clone itself: An end of the junction does not agree with germline; a read error may underlie this. The chain links TRBV10-3 to TRBJ1-2; a possible D gene is TRBD1 (6 bases). This CDR3 is built from 13 residues. Per germline, CDR1 ENHRY and CDR2 SYGVKD. In DNA form, the CDR3 reads TGTGCCATGAGTGTGAAGGGGGGTGATGGCTACACCTTC. It encodes CAMSVKGGDGYTF.

This chain links TRBV13 with TRBJ2-2; 15 bases are a match to TRBD2. The germline V gene encodes CDR1 PRHDT and CDR2 FYEKMQ (reference sequence). V gave up 2 bases and J gave up 2 bases; unmatched junction bases: 9. There are 20 residues in the CDR3. CDR3 DNA sequence: TGTGCCAGCAGCTTATATCGAAGGACTAGCGGGAGGGAAAACACCGGGGAGCTGTTTTTT. It yields the protein CASSLYRRTSGRENTGELFF. The variable domain in full, completed from reference TRBV13 and TRBJ2-2, reads AAGVIQSPRHLIKEKRETATLKCYPIPRHDTVYWYQQGPGQDPQFLISFYEKMQSDKGSIPDRFSAQQFSDYHSELNMSSLELGDSALYFCASSLYRRTSGRENTGELFFGEGSRLTVL.

V and J are TRBV6-5 and TRBJ1-1; D perhaps matches TRBD1 (5 bases). This CDR3 has 15 residues. Per the germline V gene, CDR1 is MNHEY and CDR2 is SVGAGI. Trimming removed 6 bases at V and 1 base at J, with 15 bases between. CDR3 in amino acids: CASRHYRRGNTEAFF. The CDR3 DNA reads as TGTGCCAGCAGGCACTACAGGCGGGGGAACACTGAAGCTTTCTTT.

The gene calls are TRBV18 and TRBJ2-3, with 10 positions matching TRBD2. Germline V CDR1 and CDR2: KGHSH, LQKENI. Trimming took 3 bases from V and 2 from J; bases not matched to a gene: 8. CDR3 length: 17 residues. CDR3 sequence reads: CASSPTVSGGVTDTQYF. The CDR3 region has the DNA TGTGCCAGCTCACCGACTGTCAGCGGGGGGGTCACAGATACGCAGTATTTT. Together with reference TRBV18 and TRBJ2-3, the CDR3 gives the full variable domain: NAGVMQNPRHLVRRRGQEARLRCSPMKGHSHVYWYRQLPEEGLKFMVYLQKENIIDESGMPKERFSAEFPKEGPSILRIQQVVRGDSAAYFCASSPTVSGGVTDTQYFGPGTRLTVL.

Only a few counts were recorded for this clone. This chain uses TRBV28 with TRBJ2-7, with D possibly TRBD2 on 5 matching bases. Trimming removed 8 bases at V and 6 bases at J, with 8 bases between. CDR1 MDHEN and CDR2 SYDVKM come from the germline V gene. The CDR3 has 10 amino acids. CDR3 coding DNA: TGTGCCAGCGGAGGATTCGAGCAGTACTTC. Protein: CASGGFEQYF.

This clone was seen once. V usage is TRBV4-1 and J usage is TRBJ1-3; D remains ambiguous. The CDR3 covers 13 residues. Trimming left V 3 bases short and J 4 bases short, with 7 bases between. Germline V lookup: CDR1 MGHRA, CDR2 YSYEKL. The CDR3 DNA sequence: TGCGCCAGCAGCCAGGTTGCCGGAAACACCATATATTTT. Translating it yields CASSQVAGNTIYF.

This clone occurred once. V is TRBV11-1 and J is TRBJ2-1; D not certain. Trimming removed 3 bases at V and 4 bases at J, with 19 bases between. This CDR3 contains 17 residues. CDR1 and CDR2 from the germline V gene are SGHAT and FQDESV (reference sequence). The CDR3 region is CASSFPEGRPGYNEQFF. The CDR3 DNA is TGTGCCAGCAGCTTCCCCGAAGGGCGCCCTGGGTACAATGAGCAGTTCTTC. Full variable domain (missing parts from reference TRBV11-1 and TRBJ2-1): EAEVAQSPRYKITEKSQAVAFWCDPISGHATLYWYRQILGQGPELLVQFQDESVVDDSQLPKDRFSAERLKGVDSTLKIQPAELGDSAMYLCASSFPEGRPGYNEQFFGPGTRLTVL.

The chain employs TRBV25-1 and TRBJ1-3, with D hard to call. The CDR3 runs 12 residues. The V and J ends lost 4 bases and 4 bases respectively, with 5 bases between them. Germline CDR1 and CDR2: MGHDK and SYGVNS. The CDR3 reads CASSVSGNTIYF. The CDR3 DNA is TGTGCCAGCAGTGTATCGGGAAACACCATATATTTT.

The chain is built from TRBV7-7 and TRBJ2-5, with TRBD1 matching over 9 bases. Germline V lookup: CDR1 SSHAT, CDR2 FNYEAQ (reference sequence). The CDR3 is 15 residues long. CDR3 protein: CASGAGTGNRGTQYF. CDR3 bases: TGTGCTAGCGGTGCCGGGACAGGGAATCGTGGGACCCAGTACTTC.

CDR3 sequence (DNA): TGTGCCAGCACCCCAGGGGGGGCAACTAATGAAAAACTGTTTTTT. This encodes CASTPGGATNEKLFF. The chain joins TRBV28 to TRBJ1-4, with 7 bases identical to TRBD1. J was trimmed by 0 bases and V by 7 bases; bases with no gene match: 5. This CDR3 has 15 amino acids. In germline, CDR1 is MDHEN, CDR2 SYDVKM.

V and J are TRBV9 and TRBJ2-1, with a weak D call TRBD2 (5 bases). This CDR3 has 11 residues. V lost 0 bases, J lost 10 bases, and 5 bases lay in between. The germline gives CDR1 SGDLS, CDR2 YYNGEE. DNA of the CDR3: TGTGCCAGCAGCGTAGCGGGGGAGCAGTTCTTC. It codes for CASSVAGEQFF. The whole variable domain, remainder taken from reference TRBV9 and TRBJ2-1, is DSGVTQTPKHLITATGQRVTLRCSPRSGDLSVYWYQQSLDQGLQFLIQYYNGEERAKGNILERFSAQQFPDLHSELNLSSLELGDSALYFCASSVAGEQFFGPGTRLTVL.